The rows below give T cell receptor beta chains drawn from one sample of a study of blood T cells in healthy people across ages. One entry per CDR3 protein results from TCRdb running MiXCR on the 5' RACE reads. Of 1.2 million to 1.5 million distinct CDR3 sequences in the sample, 35% to 45% were seen once. The sample taken for sequencing was blood. These receptor sequences come from a young woman in good health. Both conserved end residues are part of each CDR3. The D gene is left open where the match is weak. The size of a clone is reported for some rows only, either as once, few or many, or as a class for expanded clones.

few | TRBJ2-5 | TRBV20-1 | - | TGCAGTGCTACCCCCCTAGAGACCCAGTACTTC | CSATPLETQYF
few | TRBJ1-1 | TRBV9 | - | TGTGCCAGCAGCGTTACAGCTAAGGGCACTGAAGCTTTCTTT | CASSVTAKGTEAFF
- | TRBJ1-2 | TRBV14 | - | TGTGCCAGCATCCAAGCTTCTCTCAACTATGGCTACACCTTC | CASIQASLNYGYTF
- | TRBJ2-7 | TRBV7-2 | TRBD1 | TGTGCCAGCAGCACTCGAACAGGGGGCCTAACCTACGAGCAGTACTTC | CASSTRTGGLTYEQYF
- | TRBJ2-1 | TRBV3-1 | - | TGTGCCAGCAGCCAAGACGACAGGTTCGGCCGAAACTTTAGGGATGAGCAGTTCTTC | CASSQDDRFGRNFRDEQFF
- | TRBJ2-5 | TRBV15 | TRBD2 | TGTGCCACCAGCAGTATGAGCGGGAGTCCTTTAGAGCAGTACTTC | CATSSMSGSPLEQYF
few | TRBJ2-3 | TRBV20-1 | TRBD2 | TGCAGTGCTGGAACTAGCGGGAGAGGAGATACGCAGTATTTT | CSAGTSGRGDTQYF
few | TRBJ2-7 | TRBV12-3/TRBV12-4 | - | TGTGCCAGCCGATCCATGGGAGAGGGCTTCTACGAGCAGTACTTC | CASRSMGEGFYEQYF
- | TRBJ2-3 | TRBV7-9 | - | TGTGCCAGCAGCCCAATCGGGACAACGATGTTCACAGATACGCAGTATTTT | CASSPIGTTMFTDTQYF
- | TRBJ2-5 | TRBV5-1 | - | TGCGCCAGCAGCTTCCGGGGGCGAACTCAAGAGACCCAGTACTTC | CASSFRGRTQETQYF
- | TRBJ2-1 | TRBV6-1 | TRBD2 | TGTGCCAGCAGTGGTCGGCGGACTAGCGGGAGGGGGTTTGAGCAGTTCTTC | CASSGRRTSGRGFEQFF
many | TRBJ2-7 | TRBV29-1 | - | TGCAGCGCTACTAGTTCCAGCTCCTACGAGCAGTACTTC | CSATSSSSYEQYF
- | TRBJ2-7 | TRBV4-1 | - | TGCGCCAGCAGCCAAGACCGGGGTACCAACGAGCAGTACTTC | CASSQDRGTNEQYF
- | TRBJ2-1 | TRBV15 | TRBD1 | TGTGCCACCAGCAGAGATCTAGGGGACAGGGGCTCGCAGTTCTTC | CATSRDLGDRGSQFF
few | TRBJ2-5 | TRBV20-1 | TRBD2 | TGCAGTGCGCAGACTAGCGGGGGGGCGGAAGAGCAGTACTTC | CSAQTSGGAEEQYF
few | TRBJ1-5 | TRBV20-1 | TRBD1 | TGCAGTGCTAGACGGACAGGGCTCAATCAGCCCCAGCATTTT | CSARRTGLNQPQHF